At least ten counts were recorded for the clone carrying this TCR beta chain. Its matching antigen is unknown. CDR3 length equals 13 residues. Trimming cost V 6 bases and J 4 bases, with 9 bases left between them. Germline V gene lookup returns CDR1 SEHNR and CDR2 FQNEAQ (reference sequence). TCRdb independently ran MiXCR on the 5' RACE reads; one entry per CDR3 protein. The sample lists 650,000 to 800,000 distinct CDR3 sequences; roughly 20% were seen once. This sample was included in a study of CD8 T cells in ankylosing spondylitis. General observations from the study: A motif in TCR beta, a set of under 10 highly homologous variants, appeared characteristic of ankylosing spondylitis blood.

This TCR was recovered from a male donor with ankylosing spondylitis. Sequenced input: blood, either unsorted or a sorted T cell fraction (not recorded which). V gene TRBV7-9 combines with J gene TRBJ1-4; D may be TRBD1 (6 bases). This CDR3 is CASSLGGNEKLFF. The CDR3 DNA reads TGTGCCAGCAGTCTAGGGGGTAATGAAAAACTGTTTTTT.